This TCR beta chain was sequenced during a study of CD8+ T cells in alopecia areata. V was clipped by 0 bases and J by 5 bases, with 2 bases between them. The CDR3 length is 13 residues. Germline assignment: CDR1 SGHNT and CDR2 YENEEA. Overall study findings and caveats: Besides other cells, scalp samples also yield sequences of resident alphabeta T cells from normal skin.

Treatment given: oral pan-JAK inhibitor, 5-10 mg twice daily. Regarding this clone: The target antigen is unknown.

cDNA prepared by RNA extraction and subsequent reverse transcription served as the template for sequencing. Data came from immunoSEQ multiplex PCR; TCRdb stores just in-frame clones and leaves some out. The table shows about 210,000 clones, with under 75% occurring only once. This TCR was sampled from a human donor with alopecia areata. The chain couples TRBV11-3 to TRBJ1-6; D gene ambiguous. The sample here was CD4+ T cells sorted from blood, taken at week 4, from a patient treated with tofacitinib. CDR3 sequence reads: CASSLEDNSPLHF. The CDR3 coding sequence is TGTGCCAGCAGCTTAGAAGATAATTCACCCCTCCACTTT. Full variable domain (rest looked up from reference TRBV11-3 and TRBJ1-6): EAGVVQSPRYKIIEKKQPVAFWCNPISGHNTLYWYLQNLGQGPELLIRYENEEAVDDSQLPKDRFSAERLKGVDSTLKIQPAELGDSAVYLCASSLEDNSPLHFGNGTRLTVT.